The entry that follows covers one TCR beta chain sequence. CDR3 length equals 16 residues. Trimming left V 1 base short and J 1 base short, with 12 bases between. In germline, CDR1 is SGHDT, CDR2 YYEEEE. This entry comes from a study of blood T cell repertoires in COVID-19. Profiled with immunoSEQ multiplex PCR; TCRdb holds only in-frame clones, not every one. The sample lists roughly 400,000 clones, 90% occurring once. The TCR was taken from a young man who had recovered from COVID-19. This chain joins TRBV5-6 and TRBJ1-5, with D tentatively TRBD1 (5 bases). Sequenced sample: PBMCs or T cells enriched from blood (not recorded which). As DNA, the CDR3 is TGTGCCAGCAGCTTGTGGGCCCGGACAAGCAATCAGCCCCAGCATTTT. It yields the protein CASSLWARTSNQPQHF.